The 17 T cell receptor beta chains presented below share a single source sample, sequenced in a study of vaccination and CD4 T cells after COVID-19. The treatment was: approximately nine-day PBMC culture with coronavirus spike peptide pools or control peptides (ViraFEST assay). The study sequenced cultured CD4+ T cell DNA using the Oncomine TCR Beta short-read assay. TCRdb processed the PCR reads anew with MiXCR; each CDR3 protein has one entry. The data show around 16,000 distinct CDR3 sequences, with approximately 53% seen just once and about 30% held by the top ten. These receptors are not linked to any known antigen. The sequences come from cultured CD4+ T cells from blood, collected after SARS-CoV-2 vaccination. Receptor source: a human donor with COVID-19.

The chain uses TRBV20-1 and TRBJ2-5, with D tentatively TRBD2 (6 bases). Germline V lookup: CDR1 DFQATT, CDR2 SNEGSKA (reference sequence). Between the trimmed V and J ends, which lost 3 bases and 3 bases, there was a span of 8 bases. The CDR3 length is 12 residues. The CDR3 DNA reads as TGCAGTGCTAGTAGGAGGGAAGAGACCCAGTACTTC. Translation gives CSASRREETQYF.

The rearrangement uses TRBV11-3 and TRBJ1-1; unclear D gene. CDR3 length: 14 residues. Germline loops: CDR1 SGHNT, CDR2 YENEEA. V lost 5 bases, J lost 1 base, and 11 bases lay in between. Here the CDR3 DNA reads TGTGCCAGCAGCCGTGGGCGAGAGAACACTGAAGCTTTCTTT. It yields the protein CASSRGRENTEAFF.

The rearrangement joins TRBV7-9 to TRBJ1-5, with D possibly being TRBD1 (6 bases). The V and J ends lost 3 bases and 5 bases respectively, with 11 bases between them. The CDR3 is 14 residues long. Per the germline V gene, CDR1 is SEHNR and CDR2 is FQNEAQ (reference sequence). For the CDR3, the DNA is TGTGCCAGCAGCTTCACAGGGCCCCATCAGCCCCAGCATTTT. It yields the protein CASSFTGPHQPQHF.

In its sample, this clonotype was seen a few times. The chain uses TRBV20-1 and TRBJ1-6, with 7 nucleotides matching TRBD1. After removal of 8 bases from V and 10 bases from J, the junction contained 14 bases not matched to a gene. The germline gives CDR1 DFQATT, CDR2 SNEGSKA (reference sequence). The CDR3 is made up of 14 amino acids. In DNA form, the CDR3 reads TGCAGTTCGAGATCCCAGGGGGTTGGGTCACCCCTCCACTTT. Translation: CSSRSQGVGSPLHF.

V is TRBV5-1 and J is TRBJ2-1; possibly TRBD1 for D (6 bases). V was shortened by 0 bases and J by 3 bases, with 10 bases between the two germline ends. Looked up from germline, CDR1 is SGHRS and CDR2 is YFSETQ. The CDR3 extends over 15 amino acids. CDR3 residues: CASSLAGVLYNEQFF. Written as DNA, the CDR3 is TGCGCCAGCAGCTTGGCAGGGGTCCTCTACAATGAGCAGTTCTTC.

The chain is built from TRBV25-1 and TRBJ1-1; tentative D call: TRBD1 (6 bases). The CDR3 is made up of 18 amino acids. The germline CDR1 and CDR2 sequences are MGHDK and SYGVNS. V was trimmed by 4 bases and J by 0 bases, leaving 21 bases between them. The CDR3 loop is CASSGHGSKQGLNTEAFF. The CDR3 DNA follows: TGTGCCAGCAGTGGGCATGGGAGTAAACAGGGTCTGAACACTGAAGCTTTCTTT.

The rearrangement joins TRBV5-1 to TRBJ2-3, with a possible D match to TRBD2 (5 bases). This CDR3 has 13 amino acids. Germline lookup yields CDR1 SGHRS and CDR2 YFSETQ. V dropped 0 bases and J dropped 4 bases, with 6 bases sitting between them. DNA of the CDR3: TGCGCCAGCAGCTTGGGAGGGTCAGATACGCAGTATTTT. It translates to CASSLGGSDTQYF.

This chain joins TRBV12-3 or TRBV12-4 and TRBJ1-6, with D tentatively TRBD1 (5 bases). The CDR3 has 16 amino acids. The germline V and J ends were trimmed by 6 bases and 5 bases, with 17 bases remaining between them. DNA of the CDR3: TGTGCCAGCAGGCCAAGGGGCGCCCTAAATAATTCACCCCTCCACTTT. Protein sequence: CASRPRGALNNSPLHF.

V gene TRBV5-1 combines with J gene TRBJ1-1, with D unclear. Germline V gives CDR1 SGHRS, CDR2 YFSETQ. The CDR3 loop spans 15 amino acids. Trimming removed 1 base at V and 1 base at J, with 11 bases between. The CDR3 DNA reads TGCGCCAGCAGCTTGACTGCCCCGGGGAACACTGAAGCTTTCTTT. It codes for CASSLTAPGNTEAFF.

The J gene is TRBJ2-5, the V gene TRBV7-8; 9 nucleotides line up with TRBD2. The CDR3 extends over 19 amino acids. Germline V gene lookup returns CDR1 SGHVS and CDR2 FQNEAQ. Unmatched junction bases numbered 17, after V lost 1 base and J lost 5 bases. CDR3 loop: CASSLVPPRLAGLVETQYF. The CDR3 nucleotides read TGTGCCAGCAGCTTAGTACCCCCGAGGCTAGCGGGGCTTGTGGAGACCCAGTACTTC. The complete variable domain, with remaining parts taken from reference TRBV7-8 and TRBJ2-5, reads GAGVSQSPRYKVAKRGQDVALRCDPISGHVSLFWYQQALGQGPEFLTYFQNEAQLDKSGLPSDRFFAERPEGSVSTLKIQRTQQEDSAVYLCASSLVPPRLAGLVETQYFGPGTRLLVL.

The chain joins TRBV20-1 to TRBJ2-2, with 9 bases aligning to TRBD2. The CDR3 loop spans 13 amino acids. The V gene end was trimmed by 5 bases and the J gene end by 7 bases; junction bases not matched to a gene: 5. The germline V gene has CDR1 DFQATT and CDR2 SNEGSKA (reference sequence). CDR3 DNA: TGCAGTGCTGCGGGGGGGCCGGGCGGGGAGCTGTTTTTT. This gives the protein CSAAGGPGGELFF.

This clonotype was observed a handful of times. J is TRBJ1-1 and V is TRBV11-2; D is unresolved. From germline, CDR1 is SGHAT and CDR2 FQNNGV. The V end was cut by 4 bases, the J end by 3 bases, with 15 bases between. This CDR3 is 15 amino acids long. This CDR3 is CASSSPPRRDTEAFF. The DNA of the CDR3 is TGTGCCAGCAGCTCACCCCCCCGGAGGGACACTGAAGCTTTCTTT.

The V call is TRBV20-1, the J call TRBJ2-4; 7 bases map to TRBD1. The length of the CDR3 is 14 residues. CDR1 is DFQATT and CDR2 is SNEGSKA in the germline V gene (reference sequence). V trimming: 7 bases; J trimming: 0 bases; junction bases outside the gene matches: 6. The CDR3 region is CSVRRTGAKNIQYF. The DNA for the CDR3 is TGCAGTGTTCGGAGGACAGGAGCCAAAAACATTCAGTACTTC.

This clonotype appeared a few times. The CDR3 coding sequence is TGTGCCAGCAGCGACAAGGGGGGCGCGGGGTTGCAGCCCCAGCATTTT. Translated: CASSDKGGAGLQPQHF. V usage is TRBV6-1 and J usage is TRBJ1-5, with a tentative D call TRBD1 (6 bases). Germline assignment: CDR1 MNHNS and CDR2 SASEGT. V was clipped by 6 bases and J by 7 bases, with 22 bases between them. The CDR3 is made up of 16 amino acids.

This chain joins TRBV12-3 or TRBV12-4 and TRBJ1-2; no reliable D call. This CDR3 comprises 15 residues. V was shortened by 10 bases and J by 6 bases, with 24 bases between the two germline ends. CDR3 region: CAIHLTRRYGDGYTF. CDR3 bases: TGTGCCATCCACCTAACCCGACGGTATGGGGATGGCTACACCTTC.

This clonotype turned up a few times. The V and J genes are TRBV7-9 and TRBJ2-3; D perhaps matches TRBD2 (5 bases). Trimming took off 0 bases at V and 4 bases at J, with 17 bases between the two ends. This CDR3 comprises 17 residues. The V gene's germline CDR1 is SEHNR and CDR2 FQNEAQ (reference sequence). The CDR3 DNA sequence: TGTGCCAGCAGCTTAGCCCCAGCGGTGGGTGGGGCAGATACGCAGTATTTT. Its protein is CASSLAPAVGGADTQYF.

Worth noting for this clonotype: A junction end diverges from the germline sequence, so it may reflect a read error. The chain recombines TRBV6-1 with TRBJ2-7, with D maybe TRBD1 (6 bases). CDR1 is MNHNS, CDR2 SASEGT, per germline. CDR3 length: 12 amino acids. This CDR3 reads CASSVQGYEQYF. The CDR3 DNA sequence: TGCGCCAGCAGTGTACAGGGCTACGAGCAGTACTTC.